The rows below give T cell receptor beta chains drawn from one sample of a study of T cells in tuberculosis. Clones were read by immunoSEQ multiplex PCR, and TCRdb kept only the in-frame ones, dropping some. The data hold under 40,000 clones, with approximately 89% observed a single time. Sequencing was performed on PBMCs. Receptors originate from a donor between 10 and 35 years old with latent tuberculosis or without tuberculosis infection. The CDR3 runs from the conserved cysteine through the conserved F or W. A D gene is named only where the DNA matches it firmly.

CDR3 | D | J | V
CASSLVGEETQYF | . | TRBJ2-5 | TRBV28
CASSSTGGSETQYF | TRBD1 | TRBJ2-5 | TRBV7-9
CAWGRPRTVLNTEAFF | . | TRBJ1-1 | TRBV30
CASSSRQGSISNQPQHF | TRBD1 | TRBJ1-5 | TRBV28
CASSPPPRPTRVEGYTF | . | TRBJ1-2 | TRBV18
CASSQRSRPSSYNEQFF | . | TRBJ2-1 | TRBV4-3
CASSLVGGNYEQYF | . | TRBJ2-7 | TRBV7-2
CASSEKAGGPDTQYF | TRBD2 | TRBJ2-3 | TRBV6-4
CASSSRAGTSYEQYF | . | TRBJ2-7 | TRBV7-2
CASSVDRVNEKLFF | TRBD1 | TRBJ1-4 | TRBV5-4
CASSVGVASGSLGRSYTQYF | TRBD2 | TRBJ2-3 | TRBV9
CATGAGGNTEAFF | TRBD1 | TRBJ1-1 | TRBV15
CASSSDYRAGGNTIYF | . | TRBJ1-3 | TRBV27
CASSLVWTGNYGYTF | TRBD1 | TRBJ1-2 | TRBV28
CASSPPEGSASPLHF | . | TRBJ1-6 | TRBV6-6
CASSLARLEGYTF | . | TRBJ1-2 | TRBV7-2
CASRDRGSYNEQFF | TRBD1 | TRBJ2-1 | TRBV2
CASSPGKGGFGELFF | . | TRBJ2-2 | TRBV5-1
CAISEGGRRNTQYF | TRBD2 | TRBJ2-3 | TRBV10-3
CASSLSGTSATEYF | TRBD2 | TRBJ2-7 | TRBV5-5
CACWAGTLSFNEQFF | . | TRBJ2-1 | TRBV30
CASSATGNTGNTIYF | . | TRBJ1-3 | TRBV19
CATSRSRGEQYF | . | TRBJ2-7 | TRBV15
CASSLDAAGINEKLFF | . | TRBJ1-4 | TRBV11-2
CASSPLAGDEQYF | TRBD2 | TRBJ2-7 | TRBV18
CASSSGDSSYNEQFF | . | TRBJ2-1 | TRBV5-1
CASSIQGRGYNEQFF | . | TRBJ2-1 | TRBV5-1
CASKRGYQETQYF | TRBD2 | TRBJ2-5 | TRBV6-4
CASSQEALRGGNTEAFF | . | TRBJ1-1 | TRBV4-1
CASSSFGDTNSYEQYF | . | TRBJ2-7 | TRBV25-1
CASSPGGARVYEQYF | TRBD1 | TRBJ2-7 | TRBV7-2
CASSEVSGLEPREQFF | TRBD2 | TRBJ2-1 | TRBV2
CASSLGDRGETQYF | TRBD1 | TRBJ2-5 | TRBV5-4
CASRDRVNEQFF | TRBD1 | TRBJ2-1 | TRBV28
CASSFSPLRSYNEQFF | . | TRBJ2-1 | TRBV27
CASSLSYGRVMFPPSHIYEQYF | . | TRBJ2-7 | TRBV27
CASSLDVRGTYEQYF | . | TRBJ2-7 | TRBV7-2
CASSQDYGVATGWYF | . | TRBJ2-4 | TRBV4-3